A single sample is the source of the 10 T cell receptor beta chains below, sequenced in a study of cytomegalovirus exposure and HLA in healthy donors. Both 60 Vbeta primers and 13 Jbeta primers went into the PCR. Assay used: immunoSEQ multiplex PCR; TCRdb lists only in-frame clones, some missing. The sample gives about 160,000 clones, roughly four fifths of which show up once; approximately 1.3% is in the top ten. The specimen sequenced was PBMCs. The receptors here all came from a man aged 60 to 75 in good health and CMV-seronegative.

This chain's CDR3 is CASSRDRASDTQYF. In nucleotides, the CDR3 is TGTGCCAGCAGCCGGGACAGGGCCTCAGATACGCAGTATTTT. This chain uses TRBV5-4 with TRBJ2-3; 9 nucleotides match TRBD1. The CDR3 runs to 14 residues. Looked up from germline, CDR1 is SGHNT and CDR2 is YYREEE (reference sequence). Trimming cost V 4 bases and J 4 bases; bases outside gene matches: 4.

The gene calls are TRBV6-6 and TRBJ2-7, with unresolved D. Trimming pared 6 bases from V and 5 bases from J, leaving 20 bases between. From germline, CDR1 is MNHNY and CDR2 SVGAGI (reference sequence). CDR3 length: 15 amino acids. The CDR3 loop is CASSPTPLSPNEQYF. For the CDR3, the DNA is TGTGCCAGCAGCCCTACCCCTCTGTCCCCCAACGAGCAGTACTTC.

This clone was found a few times. J is TRBJ1-1 and V is TRBV28; D gene ambiguous. With 4 bases removed from V and 5 bases from J, the gap between germline ends came to 8 bases. Per germline, CDR1 MDHEN and CDR2 SYDVKM. CDR3 size: 12 residues. The CDR3 sequence is CASSSGLTEAFF. CDR3 nucleotides: TGTGCCAGCAGTTCCGGACTAACTGAAGCTTTCTTT.

The chain combines TRBV9 with TRBJ2-2; 12 nucleotides line up with TRBD2. This CDR3 contains 18 residues. Germline V CDR1 and CDR2: SGDLS, YYNGEE. J lost 5 bases, V lost 2 bases, and 10 bases had no gene match. CDR3 sequence reads: CASSVGASGGAVTGELFF. The CDR3 region has the DNA TGTGCCAGCAGCGTCGGGGCTAGCGGGGGGGCTGTAACCGGGGAGCTGTTTTTT.

The rearrangement uses TRBV7-2 and TRBJ2-3; 12 bases are a match to TRBD2. The CDR3 sequence is 16 residues long. Trimming at V came to 6 bases and at J to 5 bases, leaving 9 bases not matched to a gene. Germline CDR1 SGHTA, CDR2 FQGNSA. The chain's CDR3 is CASSSGLAGSVDTQYF. CDR3 coding DNA: TGTGCCAGCAGTTCCGGACTAGCGGGGTCGGTAGATACGCAGTATTTT. Filled out from reference TRBV7-2 and TRBJ2-3, the complete variable domain reads GAGVSQSPSNKVTEKGKDVELRCDPISGHTALYWYRQSLGQGLEFLIYFQGNSAPDKSGLPSDRFSAERTGGSVSTLTIQRTQQEDSAVYLCASSSGLAGSVDTQYFGPGTRLTVL.

The rearrangement links TRBV18 to TRBJ2-1, with D perhaps TRBD1 (6 bases). V gave up 3 bases and J gave up 8 bases, with 14 bases separating them. Per germline, CDR1 KGHSH and CDR2 LQKENI. The CDR3 is 14 amino acids. The CDR3 sequence: CASSPKQGDDEQFF. The CDR3 nucleotides are TGTGCCAGCTCACCGAAACAGGGCGACGATGAGCAGTTCTTC. Combining the CDR3 with reference TRBV18 and TRBJ2-1 gives the whole variable domain NAGVMQNPRHLVRRRGQEARLRCSPMKGHSHVYWYRQLPEEGLKFMVYLQKENIIDESGMPKERFSAEFPKEGPSILRIQQVVRGDSAAYFCASSPKQGDDEQFFGPGTRLTVL.

J is TRBJ2-7 and V is TRBV7-2; the match to TRBD1 covers 10 bases. V shed 5 bases, J shed 4 bases, and the junction held 5 bases outside the gene matches. CDR3 length equals 14 residues. Germline V gene sequence: CDR1 SGHTA, CDR2 FQGNSA. CDR3 loop: CASSRRTGGYEQYF. CDR3 bases: TGTGCCAGCAGCCGCCGGACAGGGGGTTACGAGCAGTACTTC.

CDR3 in amino acids: CASSFELSYNEQFF. CDR3 nucleotides: TGCGCCAGCAGCTTCGAACTATCCTACAATGAGCAGTTCTTC. The V call is TRBV5-1, the J call TRBJ2-1; D unresolved. This CDR3 has 14 amino acids. Trimming removed 2 bases at V and 1 base at J, with 7 bases between. Germline-derived CDR1 and CDR2 are SGHRS and YFSETQ.

By sample share, this clone is medium-sized. The CDR3: CASSQTPGQQTGELFF. CDR3 in DNA: TGCGCCAGCAGCCAAACACCGGGACAGCAAACCGGGGAGCTGTTTTTT. The chain links TRBV4-3 to TRBJ2-2; 7 nucleotides line up with TRBD1. This CDR3 has 16 amino acids. Trimming at V came to 2 bases and at J to 5 bases, leaving 8 bases not matched to a gene. The V gene's germline CDR1 is LGHNA and CDR2 YSLEER.

The genes are TRBV15 and TRBJ2-1, with D uncertain. The CDR3 spans 15 residues. Between the trimmed V and J ends, which lost 0 bases and 0 bases, there was a span of 6 bases. Per the germline V gene, CDR1 is LNHNV and CDR2 is YYDKDF (reference sequence). For the CDR3, the DNA is TGTGCCACCAGCAGAGACCCGAGCTCCTACAATGAGCAGTTCTTC. As protein: CATSRDPSSYNEQFF.